This T cell receptor (beta chain) was captured by sequencing in a study of PD-1 blockade in classical Hodgkin lymphoma. Study-wide background: Every 2 weeks, patients got 3 mg/kg intravenous nivolumab.

Study-wide points: Reports described newly diagnosed patients as having lower baseline TCR diversity than healthy donors.

Sequenced by immunoSEQ multiplex PCR; TCRdb stores in-frame clones only, minus some. The sample shows tens of thousands of clones, around 82% of them seen only once. Comments on this clone: Its antigen is as yet unknown.

Relapse after autologous stem cell transplantation occurred in every patient, and brentuximab vedotin exposure varied. The CDR3 totals 14 residues. Trimming stripped 8 bases from V and 4 bases from J, with 17 bases between. Germline V CDR1 and CDR2: ENHRY, SYGVKD. Here the sequenced sample was peripheral blood mononuclear cells (PBMCs), taken at baseline. The clonotype originates from a human donor with classical Hodgkin lymphoma. The genes are TRBV10-3 and TRBJ1-2, with D perhaps matching TRBD1 (6 bases). For the CDR3, the DNA is TGTGCCATCGCGGGCACGGAAGGGGGCTATGGCTACACCTTC. Translation: CAIAGTEGGYGYTF.